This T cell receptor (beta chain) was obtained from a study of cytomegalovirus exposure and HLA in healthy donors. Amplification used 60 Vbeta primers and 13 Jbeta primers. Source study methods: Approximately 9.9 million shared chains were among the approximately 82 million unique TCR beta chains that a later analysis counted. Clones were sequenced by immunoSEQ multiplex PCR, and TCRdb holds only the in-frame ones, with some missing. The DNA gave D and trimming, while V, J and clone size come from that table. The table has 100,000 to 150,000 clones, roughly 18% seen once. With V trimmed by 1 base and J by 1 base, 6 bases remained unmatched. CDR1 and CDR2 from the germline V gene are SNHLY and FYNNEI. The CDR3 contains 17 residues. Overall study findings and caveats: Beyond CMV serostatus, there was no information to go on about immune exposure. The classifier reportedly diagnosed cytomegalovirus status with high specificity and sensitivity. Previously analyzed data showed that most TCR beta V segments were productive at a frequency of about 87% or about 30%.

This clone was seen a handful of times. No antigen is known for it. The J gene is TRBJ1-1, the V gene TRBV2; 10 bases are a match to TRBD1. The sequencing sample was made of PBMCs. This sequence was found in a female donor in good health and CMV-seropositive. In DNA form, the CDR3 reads TGTGCCAGCAGTGAAGTCTATGGGACAGGGGCGAACACTGAAGCTTTCTTT. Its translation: CASSEVYGTGANTEAFF.